These T cell receptor beta chains were read from a single sample in a study of OX40 agonist ivuxolimab in advanced cancers. Repertoires were generated with immunoSEQ multiplex PCR, while TCRdb's copy carries only in-frame clones and drops some. The sample includes 100,000 or so clones, approximately 95% seen only once; the top ten take around 2%. Here the sequenced sample was CD4+ or CD8+ T cells sorted from blood, taken in a trial of the OX40 agonist ivuxolimab. These TCRs come from an adult with an advanced solid tumor such as melanoma, head and neck, liver or kidney cancer. The CDR3 runs from the conserved cysteine through the conserved F or W. The D gene is left open where the match is weak.

>TRBJ1-1|TRBD1|TRBV10-3
CAIRLGTGNTEAFF
>TRBJ1-1|.|TRBV19
CASSIVGVTEAFF
>TRBJ2-2|.|TRBV5-1
CASTAVNTGELFF
>TRBJ2-1|TRBD2|TRBV7-8
CASSLGLAVPYNEQFF
>TRBJ2-1|.|TRBV10-2
CASSVGGDSYNEQFF
>TRBJ1-1|TRBD1|TRBV7-8
CASSPDKDRGLTEAFF
>TRBJ2-7|.|TRBV27
CASSPLSGVSGYEQYF
>TRBJ2-5|TRBD1|TRBV7-9
CASRQTGTGETQYF
>TRBJ2-5|TRBD2|TRBV4-1
CASSPHGTSGSPETQYF
>TRBJ2-5|.|TRBV11-1
CASSLGGGGQETQYF
>TRBJ1-6|TRBD1|TRBV10-3
CAIKEGATYNSPLHF
>TRBJ2-7|.|TRBV7-9
CASSSRGTYEQYF
>TRBJ1-2|.|TRBV27
CASSLQGSNYGYTF
>TRBJ2-3|TRBD2|TRBV10-3
CAISESEAGGFTDTQYF
>TRBJ2-3|.|TRBV6-4
CASSDGGETDTQYF
>TRBJ2-4|.|TRBV19
CASSEPSGAATNIQYF
>TRBJ2-7|.|TRBV27
CASSFRGGEQYF
>TRBJ1-1|TRBD1|TRBV28
CASTQDRTEAFF
>TRBJ2-3|.|TRBV7-6
CASSPSGADTQYF
>TRBJ2-7|.|TRBV7-9
CASSLPTEASYEQYF
>TRBJ2-7|.|TRBV7-9
CASSFGQHEQYF
>TRBJ2-7|TRBD1|TRBV10-3
CAISESLGQVSYEQYF
>TRBJ1-2|.|TRBV6-5
CASRSGRSGYTF
>TRBJ1-5|.|TRBV6-5
CASSAGLNQPQHF
>TRBJ2-1|TRBD2|TRBV7-9
CASSLEREGIEQFF